This TCR beta chain was identified in a study of blood T cell repertoires in COVID-19. For the study at large: Samples came from the United States, Italy and Spain, spanning acute and convalescent COVID-19. From T cells, B-cell-depleted T cells, or PBMCs came the material, which was cDNA or gDNA.

Source study methods: Reference gene primer amplification in the assay estimated nucleated cell counts. Assay: immunoSEQ multiplex PCR; the TCRdb copy retains only in-frame clones and omits some. V and J calls and clone size come straight from that table; D and trimming were deduced from the DNA. The data hold more than 250,000 clones, with about nine tenths observed a single time. Sequenced sample: peripheral blood. The TCR was taken from a man aged 50 or older with active or convalescent COVID-19.

CDR3 sequence (DNA): TGTGCCAGCAGCTTAAGCATGTCCTATAATTCACCCCTCCACTTT. Encoded protein: CASSLSMSYNSPLHF. The chain recombines TRBV7-2 with TRBJ1-6; the D is unclear. Trimming cost V 2 bases and J 1 base, with 6 bases left between them. The CDR3 sequence is 15 residues long. Germline V lookup: CDR1 SGHTA, CDR2 FQGNSA.